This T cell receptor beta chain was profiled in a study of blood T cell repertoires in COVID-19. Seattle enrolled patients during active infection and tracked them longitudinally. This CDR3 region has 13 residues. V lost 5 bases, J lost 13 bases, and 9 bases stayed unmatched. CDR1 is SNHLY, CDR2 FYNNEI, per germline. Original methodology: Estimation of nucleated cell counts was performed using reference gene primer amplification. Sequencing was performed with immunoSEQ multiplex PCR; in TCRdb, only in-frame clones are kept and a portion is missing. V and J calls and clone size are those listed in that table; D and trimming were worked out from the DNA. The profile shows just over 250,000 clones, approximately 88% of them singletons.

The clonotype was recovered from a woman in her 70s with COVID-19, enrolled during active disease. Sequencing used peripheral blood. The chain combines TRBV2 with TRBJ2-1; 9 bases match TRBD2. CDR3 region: CASSYSIAGAQFF. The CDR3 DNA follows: TGTGCCAGCAGTTATTCCATAGCGGGAGCCCAGTTCTTC. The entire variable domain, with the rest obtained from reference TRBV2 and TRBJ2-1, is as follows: EPEVTQTPSHQVTQMGQEVILRCVPISNHLYFYWYRQILGQKVEFLVSFYNNEISEKSEIFDDQFSVERPDGSNFTLKIRSTKLEDSAMYFCASSYSIAGAQFFGPGTRLTVL.